This T cell receptor (beta chain) was documented in a study of CD8 T cells in ankylosing spondylitis. The study, taken as a whole, reports: Disease-linked clones were reportedly significantly enriched in matched ankylosing spondylitis synovial fluid. Seemingly distinctive of ankylosing spondylitis blood was a TCR beta motif formed by eight highly homologous variants.

A quantitative 5'-RACE method, one with molecular barcodes, was used to make TCR beta libraries. TCRdb recomputed calls from the 5' RACE reads with MiXCR, one row per CDR3 protein. In the table there are about 340,000 distinct CDR3 sequences, about 15% of which are singletons. There are 14 residues in the CDR3. In germline, CDR1 is SEHNR, CDR2 FQNEAQ (reference sequence). Trimming left V 4 bases short and J 3 bases short, with 12 bases between. A word on this clonotype: Its target is unknown.

The chain carries TRBV7-9 and TRBJ1-1; D is undetermined. This receptor was taken from a male donor with ankylosing spondylitis or in good health (not recorded which). The sequencing sample was made of blood, either unsorted or a sorted T cell fraction (not recorded which). CDR3 coding DNA: TGTGCCAGCAGCTCAAAAGGTAGTGACACTGAAGCTTTCTTT. Protein product: CASSSKGSDTEAFF. The full variable domain, with the rest looked up from reference TRBV7-9 and TRBJ1-1, is DTGVSQNPRHKITKRGQNVTFRCDPISEHNRLYWYRQTLGQGPEFLTYFQNEAQLEKSRLLSDRFSAERPKGSFSTLEIQRTEQGDSAMYLCASSSKGSDTEAFFGQGTRLTVV.